These 2 T cell receptor beta chains share one sample of origin, sequenced in a study of T-cell memory formation after mild COVID-19 (dated by TCRdb to about 2021). The library came from 5' RACE. The instrument was an Illumina NovaSeq 6000. TCRdb itself trimmed the public reads at Q25 with fastp, ran MiXCR and retained productive beta chains. All rows with the same CDR3 protein become a single entry with the most common DNA and genes. In all, the sample holds under 250,000 distinct CDR3 sequences, and 15% of those were seen once. 2% to 2.5% of the sample is held by the ten biggest clonotypes. The sequenced sample consisted of PBMCs or a T cell subset sorted from them (not recorded which). The receptors come from an adult woman who had mild COVID-19 (a few samples of this study predate the infection). The sample titles of this study are shuffled in the database, so cell type and time point are left out; the donor was told from shared clones.

This rearrangement joins TRBV5-5 to TRBJ2-3; tentative D call: TRBD1 (6 bases). This CDR3 is built from 16 residues. Trimming left V 2 bases short and J 0 bases short, with 13 bases between. Germline V gene sequence: CDR1 SGHKS, CDR2 YYEKEE (reference sequence). The CDR3 DNA sequence: TGTGCCAGCAGCTTTCTCATAGGGGGTAGCACAGATACGCAGTATTTT. The encoded protein is CASSFLIGGSTDTQYF.

Ten or more counts support this clonotype. The chain combines TRBV7-2 with TRBJ1-1; D remains ambiguous. V shed 0 bases and J shed 5 bases, with 7 bases lying between them. Germline V CDR1 and CDR2: SGHTA, FQGNSA. The CDR3 contains 13 residues. The CDR3 region is CASSLASQTEAFF. CDR3 in DNA: TGTGCCAGCAGCTTAGCGTCTCAGACTGAAGCTTTCTTT.